These 24 T cell receptor beta chains share one sample of origin, sequenced in a study of CD8 T cells in Susac syndrome. Reverse transcription of about 0.45 to 1 ug RNA was performed with random hexamers. TCRdb itself ran the immunoSEQ multiplex PCR reads through MiXCR, one entry per CDR3 protein. The data hold 200,000 to 250,000 distinct CDR3 sequences, with around 96% observed a single time. Sequenced: CD4+ T cells from PBMCs. The origin of the receptors is a human donor with multiple sclerosis.

The sample holds one count of this clonotype. The chain uses TRBV25-1 and TRBJ1-1, with unresolved D. Trimming removed 8 bases from V and 11 bases from J, with 18 bases in between. This CDR3 is 12 amino acids long. Germline V gene data show CDR1 as MGHDK and CDR2 as SYGVNS. CDR3 protein: CASRGIRTGAFF. CDR3 sequence (DNA): TGTGCCAGCCGTGGGATCCGGACCGGGGCTTTCTTT. The whole variable domain, remainder taken from reference TRBV25-1 and TRBJ1-1, is EADIYQTPRYLVIGTGKKITLECSQTMGHDKMYWYQQDPGMELHLIHYSYGVNSTEKGDLSSESTVSRIRTEHFPLTLESARPSHTSQYLCASRGIRTGAFFGQGTRLTVV.

The chain is built from TRBV3-1 and TRBJ2-1; no clear D. Germline values: CDR1 LGHDT, CDR2 YNNKEL (reference sequence). V was pared by 1 base and J by 9 bases, with 7 bases between. This CDR3 contains 12 residues. The CDR3 DNA sequence: TGTGCCAGCAGCCAAGTGTCTGGTGAGCAGTTCTTC. Its translation is CASSQVSGEQFF.

CDR3 bases: TGTGCCACCAGTGATTCAGGGTACAATGAGCAGTTCTTC. This codes for CATSDSGYNEQFF. J is TRBJ2-1 and V is TRBV24-1, with a weak D call TRBD1 (5 bases). With 2 bases removed from V and 4 bases from J, the gap between germline ends came to 5 bases. The CDR3 is 13 residues long. Germline loops: CDR1 KGHDR, CDR2 SFDVKD.

The chain is built from TRBV20-1 and TRBJ1-1, with a tentative D call TRBD1 (5 bases). CDR1 DFQATT and CDR2 SNEGSKA come from the germline V gene (reference sequence). The CDR3 spans 14 residues. Trimming removed 1 base from V and 5 bases from J, with 14 bases in between. The CDR3 nucleotides read TGCAGTGCTAGAGGTGGTTCCGGGGGTACTGAAGCTTTCTTT. Translated, it gives CSARGGSGGTEAFF.

The V gene is TRBV12-3 or TRBV12-4, the J gene TRBJ1-5; no reliable D call. This CDR3 contains 13 residues. The V and J ends lost 1 base and 9 bases respectively, with 10 bases between them. CDR3 DNA sequence: TGTGCCAGCAGTTTAGGTACCCACTCGCCCCAGCATTTT. Amino acids: CASSLGTHSPQHF.

The genes are TRBV12-3 or TRBV12-4 and TRBJ1-5, with 8 bases identical to TRBD1. The length of the CDR3 is 14 residues. V lost 6 bases and J lost 2; bases outside the gene matches: 3. The CDR3 DNA reads TGTGCCAGCAGGGACAGGGCAGGCAATCAGCCCCAGCATTTT. Protein product: CASRDRAGNQPQHF.

The genes are TRBV3-1 and TRBJ1-2; TRBD1 might be the D (5 bases). Trimming removed 0 bases at V and 2 bases at J, with 10 bases between. The CDR3 length is 15 residues. Germline V gene data show CDR1 as LGHDT and CDR2 as YNNKEL (reference sequence). CDR3 DNA sequence: TGTGCCAGCAGCCAAGATCGACGACAGAACTATGGCTACACCTTC. Translating gives CASSQDRRQNYGYTF.

The sample holds a few counts of this clonotype. The V gene is TRBV29-1, the J gene TRBJ2-5, with 7 bases identical to TRBD1. This CDR3 is built from 13 residues. Germline V lookup: CDR1 SQVTM, CDR2 ANQGSEA. The J segment lost 2 bases and the V segment lost 7 bases, leaving 7 bases of the junction unmatched. DNA of the CDR3: TGCAGCGCAAAAGACAGGGATCAAGAGACCCAGTACTTC. Encoded protein: CSAKDRDQETQYF.

V usage is TRBV27 and J usage is TRBJ2-1; 9 bases are a match to TRBD2. The V segment lost 5 bases and the J segment 9 bases; nucleotides outside the gene matches: 11. CDR1 is MNHEY and CDR2 is SMNVEV in the germline V gene (reference sequence). The CDR3 length is 15 residues. The chain's CDR3 is CASSQGLAILSEQFF. Written as DNA, the CDR3 is TGTGCCAGCAGTCAAGGACTAGCGATCTTAAGTGAGCAGTTCTTC.

The rearrangement links TRBV27 to TRBJ1-4; TRBD1 aligns across 7 bases. Germline CDR1 and CDR2: MNHEY and SMNVEV (reference sequence). This CDR3 contains 15 residues. Trimming removed 5 bases from V and 0 bases from J; junction bases left unmatched: 3. The CDR3 DNA reads as TGTGCCAGCAGTCGACAGGGTGCAACTAATGAAAAACTGTTTTTT. Its protein product is CASSRQGATNEKLFF.

The V gene is TRBV2, the J gene TRBJ2-1; 13 positions match TRBD2. V lost 0 bases and J lost 8; bases outside the gene matches: 7. The CDR3 contains 17 residues. CDR1 is SNHLY, CDR2 FYNNEI, per germline. This CDR3 is CASSEARMGLAGHEQFF. The CDR3, as DNA: TGTGCCAGCAGTGAAGCACGAATGGGACTAGCGGGGCATGAGCAGTTCTTC. Based on the CDR3 plus reference TRBV2 and TRBJ2-1, the full variable domain is EPEVTQTPSHQVTQMGQEVILRCVPISNHLYFYWYRQILGQKVEFLVSFYNNEISEKSEIFDDQFSVERPDGSNFTLKIRSTKLEDSAMYFCASSEARMGLAGHEQFFGPGTRLTVL.

V usage is TRBV4-1 and J usage is TRBJ2-1; D possibly corresponds to TRBD2 (5 bases). The CDR3 spans 15 residues. V was shortened by 0 bases and J by 0 bases, with 6 bases between the two germline ends. The germline gives CDR1 MGHRA, CDR2 YSYEKL. This CDR3 reads CASSQDSVSYNEQFF. The CDR3 DNA reads TGCGCCAGCAGCCAAGATAGCGTCTCCTACAATGAGCAGTTCTTC.

The gene calls are TRBV6-5 and TRBJ2-5; either TRBD1 or TRBD2 may fit D (5 bases each). Germline V gives CDR1 MNHEY, CDR2 SVGAGI. V shed 4 bases and J shed 6 bases, with 9 bases lying between them. The CDR3 totals 12 residues. In nucleotides, the CDR3 is TGTGCCAGCAGTTGGGACCGGCAGACCCAGTACTTC. Amino acids: CASSWDRQTQYF.

The chain carries TRBV23-1 and TRBJ1-5; D gene uncertain. TRBV23-1 is classed as an ORF, of uncertain function. The CDR3 has 15 residues. The V end lost 6 bases, the J end lost 0 bases, and 12 bases lay between the germline ends. The DNA for the CDR3 is TGCGCCAGCAGCGAGAGAAGAAATAGCAATCAGCCCCAGCATTTT. It is translated as CASSERRNSNQPQHF.

V is TRBV15 and J is TRBJ2-1; no clear D gene. The CDR3 extends over 14 amino acids. In germline, CDR1 is LNHNV, CDR2 YYDKDF (reference sequence). Trimming took off 4 bases at V and 6 bases at J, with 13 bases between the two ends. The CDR3 reads CATSIFRAGNEQFF. CDR3 DNA sequence: TGTGCCACCAGCATTTTCCGGGCCGGCAATGAGCAGTTCTTC.

The chain couples TRBV29-1 to TRBJ1-2; D may be TRBD1 (5 bases). Deletions cut 7 bases from V and 10 bases from J, with 19 bases between. The CDR3 loop spans 12 amino acids. CDR1 is SQVTM, CDR2 ANQGSEA, per germline. This CDR3 is CSAGTGAHLYTF. CDR3 coding DNA: TGCAGCGCTGGAACCGGGGCGCATCTCTACACCTTC.

This rearrangement joins TRBV7-8 to TRBJ1-2; D gene ambiguous. With 2 bases removed from V and 4 bases from J, the gap between germline ends came to 8 bases. This CDR3 region has 13 residues. Germline values: CDR1 SGHVS, CDR2 FQNEAQ. The CDR3 is CASSLKEVYGYTF. DNA of the CDR3: TGTGCCAGCAGCTTAAAGGAGGTCTATGGCTACACCTTC.

This clonotype showed up just once. V usage is TRBV29-1 and J usage is TRBJ2-2; D remains unclear. Looked up from germline, CDR1 is SQVTM and CDR2 is ANQGSEA. The CDR3 totals 14 residues. Trimming took 4 bases from V and 1 from J, leaving 10 bases between them. Here the CDR3 DNA reads TGCAGCGTTGTGATCGGCAGGAACACCGGGGAGCTGTTTTTT. It specifies CSVVIGRNTGELFF.

The chain couples TRBV29-1 to TRBJ2-2; no definite D call. The length of the CDR3 is 14 residues. With 2 bases removed from V and 5 bases from J, the gap between germline ends came to 12 bases. The V gene's germline CDR1 is SQVTM and CDR2 ANQGSEA. DNA for the CDR3: TGCAGCGTTGAATCAGCTGTCCCAACCGGGGAGCTGTTTTTT. Amino acid sequence: CSVESAVPTGELFF.

The CDR3 DNA is TGTGCCTGGAGTAGGGATAGTTCGCGAGAGCAGTACTTC. Translating gives CAWSRDSSREQYF. This sequence joins TRBV30 and TRBJ2-7, with no clear D. The V end was cut by 2 bases, the J end by 7 bases, with 15 bases between. This CDR3 has 13 amino acids. CDR1 GTSNPN and CDR2 SVGIG come from the germline V gene (reference sequence).

CDR3 bases: TGCAGTGCCCAATCTGATCCCTACGAGCAGTACTTC. This encodes CSAQSDPYEQYF. V gene TRBV20-1 combines with J gene TRBJ2-7; D is unresolved. The ends were cut back, 6 bases at V and 2 bases at J, with 11 bases in the middle. Germline assignment: CDR1 DFQATT and CDR2 SNEGSKA (reference sequence). There are 12 residues in the CDR3.

The chain uses TRBV2 and TRBJ2-1; 10 nucleotides match TRBD2. Unmatched junction bases numbered 4, after V lost 6 bases and J lost 5 bases. The CDR3 consists of 14 residues. Germline CDR1 reads SNHLY; CDR2 reads FYNNEI. In nucleotides, the CDR3 is TGTGCCAGCAGCCGACTAGCGGGCCACAATGAGCAGTTCTTC. Protein sequence: CASSRLAGHNEQFF.

This clonotype was picked up one time. The V and J genes are TRBV3-1 and TRBJ2-5, with D uncertain. V was shortened by 0 bases and J by 5 bases, with 7 bases between the two germline ends. This CDR3 is 13 amino acids long. Looked up from germline, CDR1 is LGHDT and CDR2 is YNNKEL (reference sequence). CDR3 nucleotide sequence: TGTGCCAGCAGCCAAGATTCGCGGGAGACCCAGTACTTC. Translated, it gives CASSQDSRETQYF.

The chain has TRBV6-2 or TRBV6-3 and TRBJ2-4, with 8 bases fitting TRBD1. The CDR3 totals 11 residues. Germline V CDR1 and CDR2: MNHEY, SVGEGT. The junction had 3 bases not matched to a gene; V was cut back by 11 bases and J by 6 bases. The CDR3 loop is CAAGQGNIQYF. CDR3 in DNA: TGTGCCGCCGGACAGGGAAACATTCAGTACTTC.